A selection of T cell receptor beta chains follows, all from one sample in a study of identical twins. MiXCR, applied by TCRdb to the 5' RACE reads, yields one record per CDR3 protein. The sample contains about 240,000 distinct CDR3 sequences, 10% to 15% of which appear only once. This sample also appeared in a second study, on yellow fever vaccine responses in identical twins.

The sequenced sample consisted of memory (CD45RO+) T cells sorted from blood. These receptors were collected from a woman between 18 and 30 years old in good health. CDR3s include the opening cysteine and the closing phenylalanine or tryptophan. A D gene is named only where the DNA matches it firmly. The size entry is marked missing in some rows and otherwise reads once, few, many or a size class.

- TRBD2 TRBJ2-1 TRBV5-1 TGCGCCAGCAGCTTGGGCGGGAGTAAAAATGAGCAGTTCTTC CASSLGGSKNEQFF
few - TRBJ2-7 TRBV7-2 TGTGCCAGCAGCTTAGGGTTGGGGGGCCCCTTACGGGAGCAGTACTTC CASSLGLGGPLREQYF
many TRBD2 TRBJ2-3 TRBV7-8 TGTGCCAGCAGCTTAGTGGGACTAGCGGGGGGGCCATCTCCCGGAGATACGCAGTATTTT CASSLVGLAGGPSPGDTQYF
few - TRBJ2-1 TRBV18 TGTGCCAGCTTAGGCTCCTACAATGAGCAGTTCTTC CASLGSYNEQFF
few - TRBJ1-4 TRBV5-6 TGTGCCAGCAGCCCCACGACCGACTATAATGAAAAACTGTTTTTT CASSPTTDYNEKLFF
few - TRBJ1-2 TRBV20-1 TGCAGTGCTAGGCTTTCCGGGGGCAACTATGGCTACACCTTC CSARLSGGNYGYTF
many - TRBJ2-7 TRBV28 TGTGCCAGCAGACACGCCGGGGTAGGCTCCTACGAGCAGTACTTC CASRHAGVGSYEQYF
few - TRBJ2-3 TRBV5-1 TGCGCCAGCAGAGACGGGGCAGATACGCAGTATTTT CASRDGADTQYF
many - TRBJ2-3 TRBV15 TGTGCCACCAGCAGAGGGGGATCAGATACGCAGTATTTT CATSRGGSDTQYF
- TRBD2 TRBJ2-7 TRBV6-1 TGTGCCAGCAGTGCTGGTCTGGGTAGCGGGAGTAACAACGAGCAGTACTTC CASSAGLGSGSNNEQYF
- - TRBJ2-5 TRBV7-9 TGTGCCAGCAGCAAAAACCGGGACCCCGAGACCCAGTACTTC CASSKNRDPETQYF
- - TRBJ2-5 TRBV4-3 TGCGCCAGCAGCCAAACCGGGGCGACTGAAGAGACCCAGTACTTC CASSQTGATEETQYF
few - TRBJ1-4 TRBV6-1 TGTGCCAGCCAAACAGGGCAAGCTAATGAAAAACTGTTTTTT CASQTGQANEKLFF
few - TRBJ2-3 TRBV18 TGTGCCACCAAGGGGGTGACTAGCACAGATACGCAGTATTTT CATKGVTSTDTQYF
few - TRBJ2-1 TRBV7-2 TGTGCCAGCAGCTTATTCCTATTGATATACAATGAGCAGTTCTTC CASSLFLLIYNEQFF
- TRBD2 TRBJ2-7 TRBV5-1 TGCGCCAGCAGCTTGTTCACTAGCGGGAACGAGCAGTACTTC CASSLFTSGNEQYF
- - TRBJ2-1 TRBV20-1 TGCAGTGCTAGTCGACGGCAATTTAACAATGAGCAGTTCTTC CSASRRQFNNEQFF
few - TRBJ2-1 TRBV20-1 TGCAGTGCTAGCGGCCTTAGAGATGAGCAGTTCTTC CSASGLRDEQFF
few TRBD2 TRBJ2-1 TRBV19 TGTGCCAGTAGTATAAGACTAGCGGAGAGCTCCTACAATGAGCAGTTCTTC CASSIRLAESSYNEQFF
few - TRBJ2-5 TRBV12-3/TRBV12-4 TGTGCCAGTGGTGTGTGGGGGAAAGAGACCCAGTACTTC CASGVWGKETQYF
few TRBD2 TRBJ2-3 TRBV5-1 TGCGCCAGCAGTTTTGGGAGGGGAAGCGCAGATACGCAGTATTTT CASSFGRGSADTQYF
many - TRBJ2-1 TRBV20-1 TGCAGTGCTAGCGGACTAAGCTCCTACAATGAGCAGTTCTTC CSASGLSSYNEQFF
many - TRBJ1-5 TRBV2 TGTGCCAGCAGTGAAGGAGCGGGGAATCAGCCCCAGCATTTT CASSEGAGNQPQHF
- TRBD1 TRBJ2-7 TRBV28 TGTGCCAGCAGTTTAAATTCAGGGACAGGGGGCTACGAGCAGTACTTC CASSLNSGTGGYEQYF
- TRBD1 TRBJ2-1 TRBV4-2 TGTGCCAGCAGCCAAAGCTCGGGACAGGAGAGTGCTGAGCAGTTCTTC CASSQSSGQESAEQFF
many TRBD2 TRBJ2-2 TRBV12-3/TRBV12-4 TGTGCCAGCACCAGAGCGGGAGGGGTCACCGGGGAGCTGTTTTTT CASTRAGGVTGELFF
- TRBD2 TRBJ2-1 TRBV27 TGTGCCAGCAGTGCCTCCGCGGGAGGGGCGAATGAGCAGTTCTTC CASSASAGGANEQFF
many TRBD2 TRBJ2-1 TRBV24-1 TGTGCCACCAGTGACCCCGGGACTAGCGGGTCCCTTGAGCAGTTCTTC CATSDPGTSGSLEQFF
- - TRBJ2-2 TRBV5-6 TGTGCCAGCAGCCAGGGTTCCGGCCGGGAGCTGATTTTT CASSQGSGRELIF
- - TRBJ1-4 TRBV28 TGTGCTAGCAGTTTCGGCCAGGGCCCTTTGGAAAAACTGTTTTTT CASSFGQGPLEKLFF
- TRBD1 TRBJ2-6 TRBV29-1 TGCAGCGCCCTACAGGGGGTGAGGTCTGGGGCCAACGTCCTGACTTTC CSALQGVRSGANVLTF